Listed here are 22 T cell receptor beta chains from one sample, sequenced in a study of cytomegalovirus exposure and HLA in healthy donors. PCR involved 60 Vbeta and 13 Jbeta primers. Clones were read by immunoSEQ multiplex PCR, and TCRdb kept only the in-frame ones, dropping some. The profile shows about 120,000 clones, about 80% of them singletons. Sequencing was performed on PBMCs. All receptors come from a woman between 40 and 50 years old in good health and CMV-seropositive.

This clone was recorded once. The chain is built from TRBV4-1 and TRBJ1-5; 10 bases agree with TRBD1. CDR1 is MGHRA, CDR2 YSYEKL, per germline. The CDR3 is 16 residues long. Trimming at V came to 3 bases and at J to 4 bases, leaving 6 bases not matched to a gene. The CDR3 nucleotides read TGCGCCAGCAGCCAGAGGGACAGGGGTGATAATCAGCCCCAGCATTTT. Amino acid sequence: CASSQRDRGDNQPQHF.

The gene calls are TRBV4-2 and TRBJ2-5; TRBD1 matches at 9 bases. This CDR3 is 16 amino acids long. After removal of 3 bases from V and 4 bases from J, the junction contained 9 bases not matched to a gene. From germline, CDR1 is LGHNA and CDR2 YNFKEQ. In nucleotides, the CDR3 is TGTGCCAGCAGCCAGCCCGGGACAGGGAGGACAGAGACCCAGTACTTC. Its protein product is CASSQPGTGRTETQYF.

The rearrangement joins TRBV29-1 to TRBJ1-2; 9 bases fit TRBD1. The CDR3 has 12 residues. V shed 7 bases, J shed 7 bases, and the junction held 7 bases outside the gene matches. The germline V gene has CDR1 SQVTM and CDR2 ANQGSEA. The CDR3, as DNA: TGCAGCGGCGATACAGGGGGCGGTGGCTACACCTTC. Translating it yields CSGDTGGGGYTF.

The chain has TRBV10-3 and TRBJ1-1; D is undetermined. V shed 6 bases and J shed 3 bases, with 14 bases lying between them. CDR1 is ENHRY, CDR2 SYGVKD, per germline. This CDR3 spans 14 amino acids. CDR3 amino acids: CAIRPPGSYTEAFF. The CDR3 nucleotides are TGTGCCATCAGACCTCCCGGGAGTTACACTGAAGCTTTCTTT.

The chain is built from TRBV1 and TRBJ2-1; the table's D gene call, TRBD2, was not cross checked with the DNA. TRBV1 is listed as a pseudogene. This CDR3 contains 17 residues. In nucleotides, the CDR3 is TGCACCAGCAGCCAAAGGGGCCCTGGCGGGGGGGCCGTTGAGCAGTTCTTC. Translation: CTSSQRGPGGGAVEQFF.

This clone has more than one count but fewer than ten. The CDR3 coding sequence is TGTGCCAGCACCCCCCGACAGGGGGCAGGCGGCTACACCTTC. Translating it yields CASTPRQGAGGYTF. The V gene is TRBV6-5, the J gene TRBJ1-2; 10 bases are a match to TRBD1. V was clipped by 7 bases and J by 8 bases; unmatched bases: 10. The CDR3 is made up of 14 amino acids. From germline, CDR1 is MNHEY and CDR2 SVGAGI.

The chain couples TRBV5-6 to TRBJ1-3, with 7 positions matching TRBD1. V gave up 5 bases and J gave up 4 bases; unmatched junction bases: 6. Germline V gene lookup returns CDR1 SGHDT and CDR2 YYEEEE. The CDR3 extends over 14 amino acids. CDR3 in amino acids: CASREGQVGNTIYF. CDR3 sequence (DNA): TGTGCCAGCAGGGAAGGACAGGTCGGAAACACCATATATTTT.

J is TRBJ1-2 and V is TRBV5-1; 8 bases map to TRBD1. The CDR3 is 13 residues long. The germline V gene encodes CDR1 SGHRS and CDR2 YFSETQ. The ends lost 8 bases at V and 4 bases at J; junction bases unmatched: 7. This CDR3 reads CASGVGQGYGYTF. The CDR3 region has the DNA TGCGCCAGTGGTGTAGGACAGGGCTATGGCTACACCTTC.

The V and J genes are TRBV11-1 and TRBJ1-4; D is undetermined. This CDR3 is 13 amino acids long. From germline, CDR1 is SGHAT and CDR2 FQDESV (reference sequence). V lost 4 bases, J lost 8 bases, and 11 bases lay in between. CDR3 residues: CASSSSYEEKLFF. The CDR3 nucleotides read TGTGCCAGCAGCTCCTCTTATGAGGAAAAACTGTTTTTT.

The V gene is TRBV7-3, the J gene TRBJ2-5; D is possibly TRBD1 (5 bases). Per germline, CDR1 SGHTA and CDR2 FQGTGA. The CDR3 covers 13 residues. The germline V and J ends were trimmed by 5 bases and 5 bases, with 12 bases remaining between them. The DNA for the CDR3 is TGTGCCAGCAGCCAGGGAAAGGGGGAGACCCAGTACTTC. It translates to CASSQGKGETQYF.

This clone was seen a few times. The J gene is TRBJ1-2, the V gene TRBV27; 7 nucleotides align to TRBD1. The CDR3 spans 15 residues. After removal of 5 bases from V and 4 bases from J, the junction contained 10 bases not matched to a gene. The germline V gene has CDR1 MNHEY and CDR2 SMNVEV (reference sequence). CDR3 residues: CASSPSDRAPYGYTF. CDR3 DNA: TGTGCCAGCAGTCCCTCTGACAGGGCTCCCTATGGCTACACCTTC.

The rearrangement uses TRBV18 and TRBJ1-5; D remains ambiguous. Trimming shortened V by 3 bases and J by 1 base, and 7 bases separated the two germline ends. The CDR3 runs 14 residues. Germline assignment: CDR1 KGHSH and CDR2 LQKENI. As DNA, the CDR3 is TGTGCCAGCTCACCGGGCAGGAGCAATCAGCCCCAGCATTTT. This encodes CASSPGRSNQPQHF.

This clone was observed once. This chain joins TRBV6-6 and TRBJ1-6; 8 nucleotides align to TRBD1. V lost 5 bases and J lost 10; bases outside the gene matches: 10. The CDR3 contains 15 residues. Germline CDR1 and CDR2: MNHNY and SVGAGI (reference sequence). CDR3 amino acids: CASSSPQGARSPLHF. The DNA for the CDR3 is TGTGCCAGCAGTAGCCCCCAGGGGGCCAGGTCACCCCTCCACTTT.

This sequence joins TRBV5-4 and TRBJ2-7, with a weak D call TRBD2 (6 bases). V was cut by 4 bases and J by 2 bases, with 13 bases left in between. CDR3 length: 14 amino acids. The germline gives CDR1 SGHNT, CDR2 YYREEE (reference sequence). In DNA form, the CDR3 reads TGTGCCAGCAGCCTGCCCGGAGGGCCCTACGAGCAGTACTTC. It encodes CASSLPGGPYEQYF.

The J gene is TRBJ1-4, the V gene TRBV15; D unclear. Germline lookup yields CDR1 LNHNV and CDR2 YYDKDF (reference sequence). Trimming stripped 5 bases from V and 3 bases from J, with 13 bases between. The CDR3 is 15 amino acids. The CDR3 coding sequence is TGTGCCACCAGCCCCACGGTGATGCCTAATGAAAAACTGTTTTTT. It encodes CATSPTVMPNEKLFF.

CDR3 region: CASPPDRVSNQPQHF. The CDR3 DNA sequence: TGTGCCAGCCCCCCGGACAGGGTTAGCAATCAGCCCCAGCATTTT. This chain joins TRBV21-1 and TRBJ1-5; the D call TRBD1 from the table was never checked on the DNA. TRBV21-1 is classified as a pseudogene. The CDR3 is 15 residues long.

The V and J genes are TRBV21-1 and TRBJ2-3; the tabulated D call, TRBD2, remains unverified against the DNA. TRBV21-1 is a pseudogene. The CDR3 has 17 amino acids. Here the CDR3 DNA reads TGTGCCAGCAGCAAAGAATCCCCTAGCGGACGCACAGATACGCAGTATTTT. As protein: CASSKESPSGRTDTQYF.

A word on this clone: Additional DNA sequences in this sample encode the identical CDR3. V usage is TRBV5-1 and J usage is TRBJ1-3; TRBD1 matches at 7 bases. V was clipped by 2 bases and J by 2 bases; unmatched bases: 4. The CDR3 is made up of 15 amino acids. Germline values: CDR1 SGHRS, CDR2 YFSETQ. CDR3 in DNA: TGCGCCAGCAGCTTAAGGACAGGAGCTGGAAACACCATATATTTT. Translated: CASSLRTGAGNTIYF.

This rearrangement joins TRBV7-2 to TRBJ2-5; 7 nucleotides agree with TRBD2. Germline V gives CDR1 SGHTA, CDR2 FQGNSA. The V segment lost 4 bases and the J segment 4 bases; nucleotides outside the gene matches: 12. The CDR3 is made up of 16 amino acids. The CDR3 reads CASSSVAGWGGETQYF. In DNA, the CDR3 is TGTGCCAGCAGCTCTGTAGCGGGTTGGGGGGGAGAGACCCAGTACTTC.

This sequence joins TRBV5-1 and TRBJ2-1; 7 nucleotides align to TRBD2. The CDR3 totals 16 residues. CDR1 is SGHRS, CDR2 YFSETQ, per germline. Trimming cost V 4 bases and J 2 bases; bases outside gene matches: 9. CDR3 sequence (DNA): TGCGCCAGCAGCCTGTCCGGGACTATCACCTACAATGAGCAGTTCTTC. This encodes CASSLSGTITYNEQFF.

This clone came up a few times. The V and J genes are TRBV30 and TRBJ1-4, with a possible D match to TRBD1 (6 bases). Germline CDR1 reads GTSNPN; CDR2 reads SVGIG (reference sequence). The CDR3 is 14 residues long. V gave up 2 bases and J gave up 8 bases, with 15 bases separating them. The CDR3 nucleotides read TGTGCCTGGAGTCCCCTCAGGGGCAGGGAAAAACTGTTTTTT. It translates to CAWSPLRGREKLFF.

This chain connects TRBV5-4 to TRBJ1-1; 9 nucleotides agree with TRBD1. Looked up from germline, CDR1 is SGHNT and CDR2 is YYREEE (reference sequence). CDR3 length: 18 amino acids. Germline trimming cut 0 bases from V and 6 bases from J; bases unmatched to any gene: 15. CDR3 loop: CASSLGGRLDRGTSEAFF. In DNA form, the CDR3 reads TGTGCCAGCAGCTTGGGGGGGAGGTTGGACAGGGGAACTTCTGAAGCTTTCTTT. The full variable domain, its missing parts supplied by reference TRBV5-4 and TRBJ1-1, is ETGVTQSPTHLIKTRGQQVTLRCSSQSGHNTVSWYQQALGQGPQFIFQYYREEENGRGNFPPRFSGLQFPNYSSELNVNALELDDSALYLCASSLGGRLDRGTSEAFFGQGTRLTVV.